This T cell receptor (beta chain) was recovered during a study of blood T cell repertoires in COVID-19. Study information: Sites in the United States, Italy and Spain provided acute and convalescent COVID-19 samples. The cDNA or gDNA used as material had been derived from T cells, B-cell-depleted T cells, or PBMCs.

This clone has just a few counts. The germline gives CDR1 SQVTM, CDR2 ANQGSEA. With 7 bases removed from V and 11 bases from J, the gap between germline ends came to 20 bases. The CDR3 spans 12 residues. Methods used by the authors: Researchers report that nucleated cell counts were estimated from reference gene primer amplification. Sequencing was performed with immunoSEQ multiplex PCR; in TCRdb, only in-frame clones are kept and a portion is missing. The DNA was the basis for D and trimming; V, J and clone size are from that table. The table lists about 88,000 clones, around nine tenths of them singletons.

Sample: peripheral blood. The sequence derives from an elderly man with acute or convalescent COVID-19. The chain employs TRBV29-1 and TRBJ1-1, with no clear D. In DNA form, the CDR3 reads TGCAGCGCCCAAATGGTCGGGGAGCGGGCTTTCTTT. Protein: CSAQMVGERAFF.